This TCR beta chain comes out of a study of blood T cell repertoires in COVID-19. Study summary: The origin of the acute and convalescent COVID-19 samples was the United States, Italy and Spain. The cDNA or gDNA used as material had been derived from T cells, B-cell-depleted T cells, or PBMCs.

Germline lookup yields CDR1 SEHNR and CDR2 FQNEAQ (reference sequence). Trimming removed 3 bases from V and 8 bases from J; junction bases left unmatched: 1. This CDR3 is built from 12 residues. Clinical history reported by participants formed the basis on which cohorts were assigned. Per the authors' pipeline: Amplified reference gene primers provided the basis for estimating nucleated cell counts. Data came from immunoSEQ multiplex PCR; TCRdb stores just in-frame clones and leaves some out. V, J and clone size were drawn from that table, and D and trimming were deduced from the DNA. The sample comprises about 320,000 clones, over 75% of which are singletons, and about 10% rests with the top ten.

Sequenced material: PBMCs or T cells enriched from blood (not recorded which). The sequence derives from a woman between 18 and 29 years old who had recovered from COVID-19. This chain uses TRBV7-9 with TRBJ1-5; 7 bases are a match to TRBD1. The chain's CDR3 is CASSLGTEPQHF. The CDR3 DNA sequence: TGTGCCAGCAGCTTGGGGACAGAGCCCCAGCATTTT.